Shown below are 32 T cell receptor beta chains from a single sample sequenced in a study of PD-1 blockade in classical Hodgkin lymphoma. Only in-frame clones appear in the TCRdb table, and some are missing; sequencing was by immunoSEQ multiplex PCR. The sample has approximately 28,000 clones, around 80% seen once. The time point was: cycle 4 day 1 (C4D1), after five to seven weeks of nivolumab. Each and every patient relapsed after autologous stem cell transplantation, and patients got differing brentuximab vedotin exposure. Magnetic negative selection was used to purify CD4+ T cells from thawed PBMCs. Here the sequenced sample was CD4+ T cells from blood, taken before the fourth cycle of nivolumab. All receptors derive from a human donor with classical Hodgkin lymphoma.

This chain uses TRBV7-9 with TRBJ2-3; TRBD2 matches 7 bases. Per the germline V gene, CDR1 is SEHNR and CDR2 is FQNEAQ (reference sequence). The CDR3 has 17 residues. V shed 5 bases and J 6 bases; nucleotides not matched to a gene: 17. The CDR3 is CASSASGTPGRSDTQYF. DNA of the CDR3: TGTGCCAGCAGCGCCAGCGGGACCCCAGGGCGCTCCGATACGCAGTATTTT.

The chain couples TRBV4-3 to TRBJ1-2, with TRBD1 matching over 11 bases. CDR1 is LGHNA and CDR2 is YSLEER in the germline V gene. The CDR3 loop spans 15 amino acids. After removal of 1 base from V and 7 bases from J, the junction contained 5 bases not matched to a gene. CDR3: CASSQAGQGAGGYTF. DNA for the CDR3: TGCGCCAGCAGCCAAGCAGGACAGGGGGCAGGTGGCTACACCTTC.

The rearrangement uses TRBV9 and TRBJ1-1; 7 bases agree with TRBD1. The junction had 4 bases not matched to a gene; V was cut back by 3 bases and J by 5 bases. Germline loops: CDR1 SGDLS, CDR2 YYNGEE. This CDR3 is built from 13 residues. The CDR3 nucleotides are TGTGCCAGCAGCGCTCAGGGGGGTACTGAAGCTTTCTTT. Amino acid sequence: CASSAQGGTEAFF. The full variable domain, in which reference TRBV9 and TRBJ1-1 provide the parts outside the CDR3, is DSGVTQTPKHLITATGQRVTLRCSPRSGDLSVYWYQQSLDQGLQFLIQYYNGEERAKGNILERFSAQQFPDLHSELNLSSLELGDSALYFCASSAQGGTEAFFGQGTRLTVV.

This clone appeared a single time. J is TRBJ1-5 and V is TRBV19; no reliable D call. Trimming pared 7 bases from V and 4 bases from J, leaving 14 bases between. Germline loops: CDR1 LNHDA, CDR2 SQIVND (reference sequence). The CDR3 is 14 amino acids. The CDR3 spells CASTNDRPNQPQHF. The CDR3 DNA reads TGTGCCAGTACCAACGATCGGCCGAATCAGCCCCAGCATTTT. The whole variable domain, remainder taken from reference TRBV19 and TRBJ1-5, is DGGITQSPKYLFRKEGQNVTLSCEQNLNHDAMYWYRQDPGQGLRLIYYSQIVNDFQKGDIAEGYSVSREKKESFPLTVTSAQKNPTAFYLCASTNDRPNQPQHFGDGTRLSIL.

The chain joins TRBV6-5 to TRBJ1-3; D ambiguous. Germline loops: CDR1 MNHEY, CDR2 SVGAGI. Trimming left V 5 bases short and J 0 bases short, with 8 bases between. CDR3 length: 14 amino acids. The CDR3 here is CASSVWYSGNTIYF. The CDR3 DNA is TGTGCCAGCAGTGTCTGGTACTCTGGAAACACCATATATTTT.

The genes are TRBV2 and TRBJ1-1, with D tentatively TRBD1 (6 bases). Germline V lookup: CDR1 SNHLY, CDR2 FYNNEI. Trimming shortened V by 5 bases and J by 3 bases, and 10 bases separated the two germline ends. The CDR3 extends over 13 amino acids. CDR3 protein: CASSTGWDTEAFF. The CDR3 DNA follows: TGTGCCAGCAGTACAGGGTGGGACACTGAAGCTTTCTTT.

This chain uses TRBV7-2 with TRBJ1-1; the match to TRBD1 covers 7 bases. CDR3 length: 15 amino acids. The germline CDR1 and CDR2 sequences are SGHTA and FQGNSA. V lost 1 base to trimming and J lost 0 bases; unmatched junction nucleotides: 2. CDR3 in DNA: TGTGCCAGCAGCTTAGTGACAGGGATGAACACTGAAGCTTTCTTT. Encoded protein: CASSLVTGMNTEAFF.

This clone was recorded only once. The V call is TRBV11-2, the J call TRBJ2-7; D unclear. CDR1 and CDR2 (germline): SGHAT, FQNNGV. CDR3 length: 15 residues. The V and J ends lost 5 bases and 0 bases respectively, with 14 bases between them. Written as DNA, the CDR3 is TGTGCCAGCAGCCAATCCCCGTTTAGCTCCTACGAGCAGTACTTC. Its translation: CASSQSPFSSYEQYF.

This chain joins TRBV7-3 and TRBJ2-5; D might be TRBD2 (6 bases). With 3 bases removed from V and 1 base from J, the gap between germline ends came to 6 bases. The germline CDR1 and CDR2 sequences are SGHTA and FQGTGA. The CDR3 has 13 residues. The CDR3 protein is CASSFSGQETQYF. The CDR3 DNA reads as TGTGCCAGCAGCTTTAGCGGCCAAGAGACCCAGTACTTC.

This sequence joins TRBV5-1 and TRBJ1-1, with no clear D. The length of the CDR3 is 16 residues. V shed 1 base and J shed 0 bases, with 13 bases lying between them. The germline gives CDR1 SGHRS, CDR2 YFSETQ. CDR3: CASSLTTSVMNTEAFF. The DNA of the CDR3 is TGCGCCAGCAGCTTGACCACTTCCGTTATGAACACTGAAGCTTTCTTT.

V and J are TRBV30 and TRBJ2-7; D is ambiguous. CDR1 is GTSNPN and CDR2 is SVGIG in the germline V gene (reference sequence). V lost 3 bases to trimming and J lost 7 bases, with 16 bases between them. CDR3 size: 13 residues. The CDR3 DNA reads as TGTGCCTGGAGCTTCAGAGTGGACGGAGAGCAGTACTTC. Protein product: CAWSFRVDGEQYF.

The chain joins TRBV7-3 to TRBJ2-3; a weak D match, TRBD1 (5 bases). This CDR3 spans 15 amino acids. The V gene lost 3 bases and the J gene lost 0 bases, with 10 bases spanning the gap. Per the germline V gene, CDR1 is SGHTA and CDR2 is FQGTGA. CDR3 sequence (DNA): TGTGCCAGCAGCTTTACTACAGGTAGCACAGATACGCAGTATTTT. Translating gives CASSFTTGSTDTQYF.

The genes are TRBV2 and TRBJ1-5, with D maybe TRBD1 (5 bases). In germline, CDR1 is SNHLY, CDR2 FYNNEI. The CDR3 covers 14 residues. V was trimmed by 5 bases and J by 7 bases, leaving 15 bases between them. CDR3 bases: TGTGCCAGCAGTAGTTCCCAGGGATGGCAGCCCCAGCATTTT. It encodes CASSSSQGWQPQHF.

The chain has TRBV27 and TRBJ1-5, with TRBD1 as a possible D gene (5 bases). The CDR3 has 15 amino acids. Germline V lookup: CDR1 MNHEY, CDR2 SMNVEV (reference sequence). The V gene lost 3 bases and the J gene lost 7 bases, with 16 bases spanning the gap. CDR3 in amino acids: CASSFPPGEGQPQHF. The CDR3 nucleotides read TGTGCCAGCAGTTTCCCCCCGGGGGAGGGACAGCCCCAGCATTTT.

This chain joins TRBV4-3 and TRBJ2-7, with TRBD2 matching over 8 bases. CDR1 and CDR2 (germline): LGHNA, YSLEER. V lost 1 base to trimming and J lost 6 bases; unmatched junction nucleotides: 20. The CDR3 sequence is 19 residues long. The CDR3 reads CASSQVRDLGLGLTSEQYF. CDR3 bases: TGCGCCAGCAGCCAAGTTCGAGACTTGGGACTAGGTCTAACCTCCGAGCAGTACTTC.

The chain combines TRBV9 with TRBJ2-3, with TRBD1 matching 9 bases. This CDR3 contains 16 residues. Per germline, CDR1 SGDLS and CDR2 YYNGEE. With V trimmed by 2 bases and J by 0 bases, 4 bases remained unmatched. In DNA form, the CDR3 reads TGTGCCAGCAGCGTGGACAGGGGACGAAGCACAGATACGCAGTATTTT. This codes for CASSVDRGRSTDTQYF.

The genes are TRBV11-3 and TRBJ2-3; no clear D gene. Between the trimmed V and J ends, which lost 5 bases and 0 bases, there was a span of 12 bases. Germline assignment: CDR1 SGHNT and CDR2 YENEEA. CDR3 size: 15 residues. This CDR3 reads CASSLGPSSTDTQYF. The CDR3 DNA sequence: TGTGCCAGCAGCCTAGGACCAAGTAGCACAGATACGCAGTATTTT.

The V call is TRBV19, the J call TRBJ1-1, with D possibly TRBD1 on 6 matching bases. CDR3 length equals 14 residues. The germline V gene encodes CDR1 LNHDA and CDR2 SQIVND (reference sequence). The V end was cut by 4 bases, the J end by 1 base, with 10 bases between. This chain's CDR3 is CASSKTGGNTEAFF. The DNA of the CDR3 is TGTGCCAGTAGTAAGACAGGAGGGAACACTGAAGCTTTCTTT.

The chain combines TRBV27 with TRBJ2-7; maybe TRBD1 (5 bases). V lost 0 bases to trimming and J lost 4 bases, with 16 bases between them. This CDR3 is 16 amino acids long. Germline-derived CDR1 and CDR2 are MNHEY and SMNVEV (reference sequence). The CDR3 DNA is TGTGCCAGCAGTTTATCGTTGTTAGACAGTACATACGAGCAGTACTTC. This sequence encodes CASSLSLLDSTYEQYF.

This chain uses TRBV6-1 with TRBJ2-5; D unresolved. The CDR3 consists of 14 residues. CDR1 is MNHNS, CDR2 SASEGT, per germline. V dropped 8 bases and J dropped 4 bases, with 17 bases sitting between them. The CDR3 here is CASVLGLAGETQYF. CDR3 in DNA: TGTGCCAGCGTCCTAGGGTTAGCAGGAGAGACCCAGTACTTC.

The chain uses TRBV19 and TRBJ2-1; D is uncertain. CDR1 and CDR2 (germline): LNHDA, SQIVND (reference sequence). The CDR3 sequence is 13 residues long. V was trimmed by 3 bases and J by 8 bases, leaving 11 bases between them. This CDR3 reads CASSIVATYEQFF. The CDR3 coding sequence is TGTGCCAGTAGTATCGTCGCCACGTATGAGCAGTTCTTC.

This chain joins TRBV11-3 and TRBJ2-3, with 10 bases matching TRBD2. J lost 2 bases, V lost 1 base, and 6 bases had no gene match. The CDR3 totals 17 residues. CDR1 is SGHNT, CDR2 YENEEA, per germline. CDR3 in amino acids: CASSLAASGGSTDTQYF. DNA of the CDR3: TGTGCCAGCAGCTTAGCGGCTAGCGGGGGATCCACAGATACGCAGTATTTT. Looking up the rest from reference TRBV11-3 and TRBJ2-3 gives the full variable domain: EAGVVQSPRYKIIEKKQPVAFWCNPISGHNTLYWYLQNLGQGPELLIRYENEEAVDDSQLPKDRFSAERLKGVDSTLKIQPAELGDSAVYLCASSLAASGGSTDTQYFGPGTRLTVL.

This clone appeared once. The rearrangement uses TRBV18 and TRBJ2-7; 9 nucleotides agree with TRBD2. The CDR3 is made up of 14 amino acids. Germline V CDR1 and CDR2: KGHSH, LQKENI. Trimming took 5 bases from V and 3 from J; bases not matched to a gene: 5. The CDR3 reads CASSSGLANYEQYF. CDR3 sequence (DNA): TGTGCCAGCTCATCGGGACTAGCTAACTACGAGCAGTACTTC. Full variable domain (remainder filled in from reference TRBV18 and TRBJ2-7): NAGVMQNPRHLVRRRGQEARLRCSPMKGHSHVYWYRQLPEEGLKFMVYLQKENIIDESGMPKERFSAEFPKEGPSILRIQQVVRGDSAAYFCASSSGLANYEQYFGPGTRLTVT.

V gene TRBV5-6 combines with J gene TRBJ2-1; 7 nucleotides agree with TRBD1. Trimming at V came to 2 bases and at J to 15 bases, leaving 5 bases not matched to a gene. CDR3 size: 11 residues. CDR1 is SGHDT, CDR2 YYEEEE, per germline. This CDR3 reads CASSLQGWRFF. Written as DNA, the CDR3 is TGTGCCAGCAGCTTACAGGGGTGGCGGTTCTTC.

A single count supports this clone. This chain joins TRBV2 and TRBJ1-1; D is unresolved. The length of the CDR3 is 14 residues. CDR1 SNHLY and CDR2 FYNNEI come from the germline V gene. V was shortened by 5 bases and J by 1 base, with 11 bases between the two germline ends. The CDR3 coding sequence is TGTGCCAGCAGTCCCATTGGACGGAACACTGAAGCTTTCTTT. This gives the protein CASSPIGRNTEAFF.

This clone has only a few counts. J is TRBJ1-1 and V is TRBV11-3, with D unclear. Germline V CDR1 and CDR2: SGHNT, YENEEA. V dropped 3 bases and J dropped 1 base, with 6 bases sitting between them. The CDR3 runs to 13 residues. The CDR3 loop is CASSFSENTEAFF. CDR3 nucleotides: TGTGCCAGCAGCTTCTCGGAGAACACTGAAGCTTTCTTT.

The chain employs TRBV7-2 and TRBJ2-3; TRBD2 is a possible D gene (5 bases). CDR1 and CDR2 (germline): SGHTA, FQGNSA. V lost 4 bases to trimming and J lost 0 bases, with 11 bases between them. This CDR3 contains 15 residues. CDR3 nucleotides: TGTGCCAGCAGCTGGGAGCGCGCGAGCACAGATACGCAGTATTTT. It is translated as CASSWERASTDTQYF. Complete variable domain (other parts from reference TRBV7-2 and TRBJ2-3): GAGVSQSPSNKVTEKGKDVELRCDPISGHTALYWYRQSLGQGLEFLIYFQGNSAPDKSGLPSDRFSAERTGGSVSTLTIQRTQQEDSAVYLCASSWERASTDTQYFGPGTRLTVL.

This chain connects TRBV9 to TRBJ2-3, with 9 nucleotides matching TRBD2. Germline CDR1 reads SGDLS; CDR2 reads YYNGEE. The length of the CDR3 is 15 residues. Trimming cost V 6 bases and J 6 bases; bases outside gene matches: 11. CDR3 bases: TGTGCCAGCAATTGGGCGGGGGGGCCTCATGATACGCAGTATTTT. Amino acids: CASNWAGGPHDTQYF.

V and J are TRBV2 and TRBJ2-5; maybe TRBD1 (5 bases). The CDR3 runs to 13 residues. Germline assignment: CDR1 SNHLY and CDR2 FYNNEI. Trimming cost V 6 bases and J 5 bases, with 13 bases left between them. Here the CDR3 DNA reads TGTGCCAGCAGCCCCAGGGTTAGGGAGACCCAGTACTTC. Protein: CASSPRVRETQYF.

V gene TRBV6-1 combines with J gene TRBJ1-1; D not certain. The germline V and J ends were trimmed by 2 bases and 1 base, with 5 bases remaining between them. This CDR3 has 13 residues. In germline, CDR1 is MNHNS, CDR2 SASEGT. CDR3 nucleotide sequence: TGTGCCAGCAGTGAAATACAGAACACTGAAGCTTTCTTT. Its translation is CASSEIQNTEAFF.

The gene calls are TRBV28 and TRBJ2-1; D not resolved. Germline CDR1 and CDR2: MDHEN and SYDVKM. V dropped 2 bases and J dropped 9 bases, with 11 bases sitting between them. This CDR3 spans 13 amino acids. CDR3 residues: CASSLSPVGEQFF. The DNA for the CDR3 is TGTGCCAGCAGTTTAAGCCCAGTCGGTGAGCAGTTCTTC.

This chain joins TRBV7-3 and TRBJ2-3; 11 nucleotides align to TRBD2. Germline V gene sequence: CDR1 SGHTA, CDR2 FQGTGA. J lost 2 bases, V lost 6 bases, and 4 bases had no gene match. This CDR3 has 15 amino acids. The CDR3 coding sequence is TGTGCCAGCAGTCTAGCGGGGGGTTTCACAGATACGCAGTATTTT. Translation gives CASSLAGGFTDTQYF.